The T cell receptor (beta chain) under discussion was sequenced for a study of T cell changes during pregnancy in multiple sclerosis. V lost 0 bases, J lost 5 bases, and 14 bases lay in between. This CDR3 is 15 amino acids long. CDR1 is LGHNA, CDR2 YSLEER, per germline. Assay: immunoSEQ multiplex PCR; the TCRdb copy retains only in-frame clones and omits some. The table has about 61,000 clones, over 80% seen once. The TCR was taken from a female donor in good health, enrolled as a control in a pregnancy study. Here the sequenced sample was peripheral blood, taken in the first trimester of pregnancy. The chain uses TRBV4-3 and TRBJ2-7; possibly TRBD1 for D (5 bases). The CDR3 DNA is TGCGCCAGCAGCCAAGATGGGAACAGGTTAAACGAGCAGTACTTC. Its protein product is CASSQDGNRLNEQYF.